What follows are 31 T cell receptor beta chains derived from one specimen sequenced in a study of T cells in Graves' hyperthyroidism and ophthalmopathy. RNA transcripts were the template for amplifying TCR beta CDR3 regions. A set of HTBI primers served as the primers for a first-round RT-PCR of the TCR CDR3. TCRdb recomputed calls from the multiplex PCR reads with MiXCR, one row per CDR3 protein. The table includes more than 500,000 distinct CDR3 sequences, roughly 46% detected once. Sequences were obtained from peripheral blood or thyroid tissue (not recorded which). Every receptor here comes from an adult woman with Graves' disease, either hyperthyroidism or ophthalmopathy (not recorded which).

This clonotype was seen at least ten times. The rearrangement links TRBV10-2 to TRBJ1-1, with 8 bases identical to TRBD1. J lost 4 bases, V lost 7 bases, and 2 bases had no gene match. The CDR3 is 12 amino acids. CDR1 WSHSY and CDR2 SAAADI come from the germline V gene. CDR3 nucleotides: TGCGCCAGCAACACAGGGGGCACTGAAGCTTTCTTT. Its protein is CASNTGGTEAFF.

This clonotype was seen repeatedly, ten times or more. The V call is TRBV29-1, the J call TRBJ2-7, with D uncertain. Germline V CDR1 and CDR2: SQVTM, ANQGSEA. The CDR3 has 11 residues. Trimming stripped 5 bases from V and 2 bases from J, with 7 bases between. The CDR3 DNA follows: TGCAGCGTTAGAAAAACCTACGAGCAGTACTTC. This codes for CSVRKTYEQYF.

The V call is TRBV7-2, the J call TRBJ1-5; D gene ambiguous. The germline V gene has CDR1 SGHTA and CDR2 FQGNSA. This CDR3 has 17 residues. V lost 2 bases to trimming and J lost 0 bases, with 14 bases between them. The CDR3 bases are TGTGCCAGCAGCTTATTTCCGGGGATGGGTAGCAATCAGCCCCAGCATTTT. Protein sequence: CASSLFPGMGSNQPQHF.

The rearrangement links TRBV28 to TRBJ1-3; 9 nucleotides match TRBD1. The ends lost 5 bases at V and 2 bases at J; junction bases unmatched: 7. CDR1 is MDHEN and CDR2 is SYDVKM in the germline V gene. The length of the CDR3 is 16 residues. The CDR3 coding sequence is TGTGCCAGCAGTCTTCACAGGGGGCCAACTGGAAACACCATATATTTT. This codes for CASSLHRGPTGNTIYF.

In its sample, this clonotype was seen a few times. V is TRBV5-4 and J is TRBJ1-6; no definite D call. Germline CDR1 is SGHNT and CDR2 is YYREEE (reference sequence). The V end was cut by 2 bases, the J end by 8 bases, with 20 bases between. The CDR3 covers 17 residues. The CDR3, as DNA: TGTGCCAGCAGCTTCTACGGCGGACGCCCAAAGGATTCACCCCTCCACTTT. This gives the protein CASSFYGGRPKDSPLHF.

V is TRBV27 and J is TRBJ1-6, with 7 positions matching TRBD1. This CDR3 comprises 14 residues. V was clipped by 6 bases and J by 5 bases; unmatched bases: 4. Germline lookup yields CDR1 MNHEY and CDR2 SMNVEV (reference sequence). The CDR3 loop reads CASRLTGDNSPLHF. The CDR3 DNA reads TGTGCCAGCAGACTAACAGGGGATAATTCACCCCTCCACTTT.

The chain has TRBV7-9 and TRBJ2-3; D possibly uses TRBD1 or TRBD2 (5 bases each). Trimming took 5 bases from V and 0 from J, leaving 9 bases between them. The CDR3 covers 14 residues. Germline V CDR1 and CDR2: SEHNR, FQNEAQ (reference sequence). This CDR3 reads CASSPGRSTDTQYF. In DNA, the CDR3 is TGTGCCAGCAGCCCGGGACGGAGCACAGATACGCAGTATTTT.

This clonotype was seen more than once but under ten times. This rearrangement joins TRBV29-1 to TRBJ1-1; D is ambiguous. Trimming cost V 4 bases and J 4 bases, with 10 bases left between them. The CDR3 loop spans 12 amino acids. Germline V gene lookup returns CDR1 SQVTM and CDR2 ANQGSEA. The CDR3 protein is CSVGRAFTEAFF. CDR3 coding DNA: TGCAGCGTTGGAAGGGCGTTCACTGAAGCTTTCTTT. Full variable domain (missing parts from reference TRBV29-1 and TRBJ1-1): SAVISQKPSRDICQRGTSLTIQCQVDSQVTMMFWYRQQPGQSLTLIATANQGSEATYESGFVIDKFPISRPNLTFSTLTVSNMSPEDSSIYLCSVGRAFTEAFFGQGTRLTVV.

The J gene is TRBJ2-7, the V gene TRBV7-2, with 10 bases matching TRBD2. Losses at the gene ends were 5 bases for V and 4 bases for J; bases not matched to a gene: 8. This CDR3 is built from 15 residues. Germline CDR1 is SGHTA and CDR2 is FQGNSA. The CDR3 loop is CASSVLASGSYEQYF. The CDR3 bases are TGTGCCAGCAGCGTTCTGGCTAGCGGGAGTTACGAGCAGTACTTC. The full variable domain, in which reference TRBV7-2 and TRBJ2-7 provide the parts outside the CDR3, is GAGVSQSPSNKVTEKGKDVELRCDPISGHTALYWYRQSLGQGLEFLIYFQGNSAPDKSGLPSDRFSAERTGGSVSTLTIQRTQQEDSAVYLCASSVLASGSYEQYFGPGTRLTVT.

This chain joins TRBV2 and TRBJ1-6, with D possibly being TRBD1 (5 bases). There are 15 residues in the CDR3. Germline V CDR1 and CDR2: SNHLY, FYNNEI. V gave up 2 bases and J gave up 7 bases, with 12 bases separating them. DNA of the CDR3: TGTGCCAGCAGTGAATCTGGGGGGAAGAATTCACCCCTCCACTTT. It is translated as CASSESGGKNSPLHF. Full variable domain (remainder filled in from reference TRBV2 and TRBJ1-6): EPEVTQTPSHQVTQMGQEVILRCVPISNHLYFYWYRQILGQKVEFLVSFYNNEISEKSEIFDDQFSVERPDGSNFTLKIRSTKLEDSAMYFCASSESGGKNSPLHFGNGTRLTVT.

The chain recombines TRBV9 with TRBJ1-2; possibly TRBD1 for D (6 bases). Trimming pared 4 bases from V and 7 bases from J, leaving 14 bases between. Germline CDR1 reads SGDLS; CDR2 reads YYNGEE. The CDR3 covers 13 residues. CDR3 protein: CASSQGGDRGYTF. In DNA form, the CDR3 reads TGTGCCAGCAGCCAAGGGGGGGACCGTGGCTACACCTTC.

This clonotype occurred a few times. The rearrangement joins TRBV7-9 to TRBJ2-7; a weak D match, TRBD2 (5 bases). The CDR3 runs 14 residues. Trimming stripped 2 bases from V and 0 bases from J, with 8 bases between. The germline CDR1 and CDR2 sequences are SEHNR and FQNEAQ (reference sequence). CDR3 nucleotide sequence: TGTGCCAGCAGCTTAATTGGAGGCTCCTACGAGCAGTACTTC. Translating gives CASSLIGGSYEQYF.

This clonotype was counted a single time. The genes are TRBV9 and TRBJ1-1, with 7 bases matching TRBD1. Germline trimming cut 0 bases from V and 3 bases from J; bases unmatched to any gene: 5. CDR3 size: 15 residues. Germline CDR1 and CDR2: SGDLS and YYNGEE. The CDR3, as DNA: TGTGCCAGCAGCGTAGCTGGGACAGCGTACACTGAAGCTTTCTTT. Translation gives CASSVAGTAYTEAFF.

Ten or more counts support this clonotype. The V and J genes are TRBV29-1 and TRBJ2-2, with 8 bases matching TRBD1. The CDR3 extends over 16 amino acids. Germline CDR1 SQVTM, CDR2 ANQGSEA. J lost 6 bases, V lost 7 bases, and 16 bases had no gene match. CDR3 DNA: TGCAGCGCTTGCCCCGGACAGGGAGTGGGCGCCGGGGAGCTGTTTTTT. Amino acids: CSACPGQGVGAGELFF.

This clonotype was seen a few times. This chain connects TRBV7-8 to TRBJ1-1, with TRBD1 identical over 9 bases. The V segment lost 6 bases and the J segment 5 bases; nucleotides outside the gene matches: 10. CDR3 length: 15 amino acids. Per germline, CDR1 SGHVS and CDR2 FQNEAQ. CDR3: CASSFDRGAGTEAFF. CDR3 bases: TGTGCCAGCAGTTTCGACAGGGGGGCGGGAACTGAAGCTTTCTTT.

The sample holds many counts of this clonotype. The chain's CDR3 is CASSQGQPTSSGANVLTF. The DNA of the CDR3 is TGCGCCAGCAGCCAAGGACAGCCCACCAGCTCTGGGGCCAACGTCCTGACTTTC. This chain links TRBV4-1 with TRBJ2-6, with D maybe TRBD1 (5 bases). The germline V gene has CDR1 MGHRA and CDR2 YSYEKL. The CDR3 covers 18 residues. Trimming stripped 1 base from V and 0 bases from J, with 13 bases between.

This clonotype was counted many times. The rearrangement joins TRBV7-3 to TRBJ2-2; D gene ambiguous. CDR3 length equals 14 residues. Germline loops: CDR1 SGHTA, CDR2 FQGTGA. The V and J ends lost 2 bases and 1 base respectively, with 5 bases between them. The CDR3: CASSLAENTGELFF. In DNA, the CDR3 is TGTGCCAGCAGCTTAGCCGAGAACACCGGGGAGCTGTTTTTT.

The chain carries TRBV7-8 and TRBJ1-3; no clear D gene. The germline gives CDR1 SGHVS, CDR2 FQNEAQ. The length of the CDR3 is 14 residues. Trimming removed 5 bases at V and 4 bases at J, with 12 bases between. In DNA form, the CDR3 reads TGTGCCAGCAGCCACATACTAGCGGGAAACACCATATATTTT. Translation gives CASSHILAGNTIYF.

This clonotype was detected many times. The V gene is TRBV4-1, the J gene TRBJ1-5; D is unclear. The CDR3 length is 14 residues. Germline assignment: CDR1 MGHRA and CDR2 YSYEKL. V lost 0 bases and J lost 4, with 7 bases in between. CDR3 DNA: TGCGCCAGCAGCCAAGAGTTTTTTAATCAGCCCCAGCATTTT. Encoded protein: CASSQEFFNQPQHF.

The chain couples TRBV12-3 or TRBV12-4 to TRBJ2-7, with 7 bases lining up with TRBD1. V was pared by 4 bases and J by 1 base, with 13 bases of the junction left unmatched. The length of the CDR3 is 17 residues. The CDR3 DNA is TGTGCCAGCAGTTGGCCGGGACAGCGCCTAGGGTCCTACGAGCAGTACTTC. Translation gives CASSWPGQRLGSYEQYF.

The chain has TRBV4-1 and TRBJ1-5; D is uncertain. The CDR3 consists of 17 residues. CDR1 is MGHRA, CDR2 YSYEKL, per germline. The V gene lost 3 bases and the J gene lost 0 bases, with 15 bases spanning the gap. The CDR3 spells CASSQRLQKNSNQPQHF. CDR3 in DNA: TGCGCCAGCAGCCAGCGGCTCCAAAAGAATAGCAATCAGCCCCAGCATTTT.

This clonotype occurred a few times. The chain joins TRBV9 to TRBJ1-1; TRBD1 matches 9 bases. Losses at the gene ends were 4 bases for V and 10 bases for J; bases not matched to a gene: 5. CDR3 length: 12 amino acids. Germline CDR1 and CDR2: SGDLS and YYNGEE. The CDR3 loop is CASSSLDRGAFF. For the CDR3, the DNA is TGTGCCAGCAGCTCGCTGGACAGGGGAGCTTTCTTT.

The V gene is TRBV6-5, the J gene TRBJ1-1, with D uncertain. V gave up 0 bases and J gave up 0 bases, with 8 bases separating them. This CDR3 spans 15 amino acids. Per the germline V gene, CDR1 is MNHEY and CDR2 is SVGAGI. DNA for the CDR3: TGTGCCAGCAGTTACTCGAGGCAGCTGAACACTGAAGCTTTCTTT. It is translated as CASSYSRQLNTEAFF.

This clonotype was seen ten or more times. This chain uses TRBV19 with TRBJ1-5; possible D gene TRBD1, 5 bases. The CDR3 covers 14 residues. Germline V gene sequence: CDR1 LNHDA, CDR2 SQIVND (reference sequence). V dropped 6 bases and J dropped 5 bases, with 14 bases sitting between them. CDR3 nucleotides: TGTGCCAGTAGAGTAGACAGAAGGTATCAGCCCCAGCATTTT. Encoded protein: CASRVDRRYQPQHF.

The V gene is TRBV29-1, the J gene TRBJ1-1; no reliable D call. V dropped 7 bases and J dropped 6 bases, with 15 bases sitting between them. Looked up from germline, CDR1 is SQVTM and CDR2 is ANQGSEA. The CDR3 covers 12 residues. The CDR3 DNA reads TGCAGCGGCACCCCGGGATGGCCTGAAGCTTTCTTT. Protein: CSGTPGWPEAFF.

The rearrangement links TRBV19 to TRBJ2-5; no clear D. Trimming removed 5 bases at V and 3 bases at J, with 7 bases between. Germline values: CDR1 LNHDA, CDR2 SQIVND (reference sequence). The CDR3 is 12 residues long. The CDR3 sequence is CASSRDKETQYF. As DNA, the CDR3 is TGTGCCAGTAGTCGCGACAAAGAGACCCAGTACTTC.

The gene calls are TRBV6-5 and TRBJ1-1; 7 bases are shared with TRBD1. CDR1 is MNHEY and CDR2 is SVGAGI in the germline V gene. This CDR3 has 16 amino acids. Trimming at V came to 5 bases and at J to 3 bases, leaving 12 bases not matched to a gene. The CDR3 DNA sequence: TGTGCCAGCAGTCGTAGCGGGAGGGGGCGCGACACTGAAGCTTTCTTT. Amino acids: CASSRSGRGRDTEAFF.

There are many counts of this clonotype. The chain is built from TRBV10-3 and TRBJ1-2, with 7 bases aligning to TRBD1. Germline V lookup: CDR1 ENHRY, CDR2 SYGVKD. With V trimmed by 7 bases and J by 2 bases, 4 bases remained unmatched. The CDR3 has 13 residues. The CDR3 nucleotides are TGTGCCATCAACCCGGACAGGAACTATGGCTACACCTTC. Translation gives CAINPDRNYGYTF.

Worth noting for this clonotype: A much larger clone lies a single base off, so this may be a read error. V is TRBV28 and J is TRBJ2-7, with D possibly TRBD1 on 6 matching bases. The CDR3 consists of 14 residues. The germline V gene encodes CDR1 MDHEN and CDR2 SYDVKM. The CDR3 here is CASSFMQGPGERYF. In nucleotides, the CDR3 is TGTGCCAGCAGTTTTATGCAGGGGCCGGGCGAGCGGTACTTC.

In this sample, this clonotype turned up a few times. The rearrangement links TRBV18 to TRBJ2-7, with D perhaps TRBD1 (5 bases). There are 15 residues in the CDR3. Germline V gene lookup returns CDR1 KGHSH and CDR2 LQKENI. V dropped 2 bases and J dropped 3 bases, with 14 bases sitting between them. CDR3 loop: CASSPSQGSGYEQYF. CDR3 sequence (DNA): TGTGCCAGCTCACCAAGTCAGGGATCGGGCTACGAGCAGTACTTC.

This clonotype was picked up many times. V and J are TRBV2 and TRBJ1-2; D is unresolved. The CDR3 consists of 14 residues. The V and J ends lost 7 bases and 2 bases respectively, with 14 bases between them. Germline V gives CDR1 SNHLY, CDR2 FYNNEI. The CDR3 DNA reads TGTGCCAGCACACTCCCACAGTTAAACTATGGCTACACCTTC. Its translation: CASTLPQLNYGYTF.